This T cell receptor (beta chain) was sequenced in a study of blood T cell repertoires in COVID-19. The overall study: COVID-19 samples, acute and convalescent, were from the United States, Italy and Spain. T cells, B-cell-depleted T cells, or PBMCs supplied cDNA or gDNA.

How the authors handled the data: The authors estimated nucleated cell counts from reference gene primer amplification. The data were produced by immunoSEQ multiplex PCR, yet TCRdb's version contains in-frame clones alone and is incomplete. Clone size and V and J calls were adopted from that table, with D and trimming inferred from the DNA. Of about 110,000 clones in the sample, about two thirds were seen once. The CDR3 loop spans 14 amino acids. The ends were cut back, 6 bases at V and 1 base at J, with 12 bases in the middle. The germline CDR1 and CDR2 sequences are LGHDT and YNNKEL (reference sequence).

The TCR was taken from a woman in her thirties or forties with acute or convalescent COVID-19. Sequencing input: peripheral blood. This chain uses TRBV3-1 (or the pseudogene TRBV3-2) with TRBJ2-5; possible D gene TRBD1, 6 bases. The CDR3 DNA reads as TGTGCCAGCAGACGAACAGGGTTCCAAGAGACCCAGTACTTC. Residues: CASRRTGFQETQYF.